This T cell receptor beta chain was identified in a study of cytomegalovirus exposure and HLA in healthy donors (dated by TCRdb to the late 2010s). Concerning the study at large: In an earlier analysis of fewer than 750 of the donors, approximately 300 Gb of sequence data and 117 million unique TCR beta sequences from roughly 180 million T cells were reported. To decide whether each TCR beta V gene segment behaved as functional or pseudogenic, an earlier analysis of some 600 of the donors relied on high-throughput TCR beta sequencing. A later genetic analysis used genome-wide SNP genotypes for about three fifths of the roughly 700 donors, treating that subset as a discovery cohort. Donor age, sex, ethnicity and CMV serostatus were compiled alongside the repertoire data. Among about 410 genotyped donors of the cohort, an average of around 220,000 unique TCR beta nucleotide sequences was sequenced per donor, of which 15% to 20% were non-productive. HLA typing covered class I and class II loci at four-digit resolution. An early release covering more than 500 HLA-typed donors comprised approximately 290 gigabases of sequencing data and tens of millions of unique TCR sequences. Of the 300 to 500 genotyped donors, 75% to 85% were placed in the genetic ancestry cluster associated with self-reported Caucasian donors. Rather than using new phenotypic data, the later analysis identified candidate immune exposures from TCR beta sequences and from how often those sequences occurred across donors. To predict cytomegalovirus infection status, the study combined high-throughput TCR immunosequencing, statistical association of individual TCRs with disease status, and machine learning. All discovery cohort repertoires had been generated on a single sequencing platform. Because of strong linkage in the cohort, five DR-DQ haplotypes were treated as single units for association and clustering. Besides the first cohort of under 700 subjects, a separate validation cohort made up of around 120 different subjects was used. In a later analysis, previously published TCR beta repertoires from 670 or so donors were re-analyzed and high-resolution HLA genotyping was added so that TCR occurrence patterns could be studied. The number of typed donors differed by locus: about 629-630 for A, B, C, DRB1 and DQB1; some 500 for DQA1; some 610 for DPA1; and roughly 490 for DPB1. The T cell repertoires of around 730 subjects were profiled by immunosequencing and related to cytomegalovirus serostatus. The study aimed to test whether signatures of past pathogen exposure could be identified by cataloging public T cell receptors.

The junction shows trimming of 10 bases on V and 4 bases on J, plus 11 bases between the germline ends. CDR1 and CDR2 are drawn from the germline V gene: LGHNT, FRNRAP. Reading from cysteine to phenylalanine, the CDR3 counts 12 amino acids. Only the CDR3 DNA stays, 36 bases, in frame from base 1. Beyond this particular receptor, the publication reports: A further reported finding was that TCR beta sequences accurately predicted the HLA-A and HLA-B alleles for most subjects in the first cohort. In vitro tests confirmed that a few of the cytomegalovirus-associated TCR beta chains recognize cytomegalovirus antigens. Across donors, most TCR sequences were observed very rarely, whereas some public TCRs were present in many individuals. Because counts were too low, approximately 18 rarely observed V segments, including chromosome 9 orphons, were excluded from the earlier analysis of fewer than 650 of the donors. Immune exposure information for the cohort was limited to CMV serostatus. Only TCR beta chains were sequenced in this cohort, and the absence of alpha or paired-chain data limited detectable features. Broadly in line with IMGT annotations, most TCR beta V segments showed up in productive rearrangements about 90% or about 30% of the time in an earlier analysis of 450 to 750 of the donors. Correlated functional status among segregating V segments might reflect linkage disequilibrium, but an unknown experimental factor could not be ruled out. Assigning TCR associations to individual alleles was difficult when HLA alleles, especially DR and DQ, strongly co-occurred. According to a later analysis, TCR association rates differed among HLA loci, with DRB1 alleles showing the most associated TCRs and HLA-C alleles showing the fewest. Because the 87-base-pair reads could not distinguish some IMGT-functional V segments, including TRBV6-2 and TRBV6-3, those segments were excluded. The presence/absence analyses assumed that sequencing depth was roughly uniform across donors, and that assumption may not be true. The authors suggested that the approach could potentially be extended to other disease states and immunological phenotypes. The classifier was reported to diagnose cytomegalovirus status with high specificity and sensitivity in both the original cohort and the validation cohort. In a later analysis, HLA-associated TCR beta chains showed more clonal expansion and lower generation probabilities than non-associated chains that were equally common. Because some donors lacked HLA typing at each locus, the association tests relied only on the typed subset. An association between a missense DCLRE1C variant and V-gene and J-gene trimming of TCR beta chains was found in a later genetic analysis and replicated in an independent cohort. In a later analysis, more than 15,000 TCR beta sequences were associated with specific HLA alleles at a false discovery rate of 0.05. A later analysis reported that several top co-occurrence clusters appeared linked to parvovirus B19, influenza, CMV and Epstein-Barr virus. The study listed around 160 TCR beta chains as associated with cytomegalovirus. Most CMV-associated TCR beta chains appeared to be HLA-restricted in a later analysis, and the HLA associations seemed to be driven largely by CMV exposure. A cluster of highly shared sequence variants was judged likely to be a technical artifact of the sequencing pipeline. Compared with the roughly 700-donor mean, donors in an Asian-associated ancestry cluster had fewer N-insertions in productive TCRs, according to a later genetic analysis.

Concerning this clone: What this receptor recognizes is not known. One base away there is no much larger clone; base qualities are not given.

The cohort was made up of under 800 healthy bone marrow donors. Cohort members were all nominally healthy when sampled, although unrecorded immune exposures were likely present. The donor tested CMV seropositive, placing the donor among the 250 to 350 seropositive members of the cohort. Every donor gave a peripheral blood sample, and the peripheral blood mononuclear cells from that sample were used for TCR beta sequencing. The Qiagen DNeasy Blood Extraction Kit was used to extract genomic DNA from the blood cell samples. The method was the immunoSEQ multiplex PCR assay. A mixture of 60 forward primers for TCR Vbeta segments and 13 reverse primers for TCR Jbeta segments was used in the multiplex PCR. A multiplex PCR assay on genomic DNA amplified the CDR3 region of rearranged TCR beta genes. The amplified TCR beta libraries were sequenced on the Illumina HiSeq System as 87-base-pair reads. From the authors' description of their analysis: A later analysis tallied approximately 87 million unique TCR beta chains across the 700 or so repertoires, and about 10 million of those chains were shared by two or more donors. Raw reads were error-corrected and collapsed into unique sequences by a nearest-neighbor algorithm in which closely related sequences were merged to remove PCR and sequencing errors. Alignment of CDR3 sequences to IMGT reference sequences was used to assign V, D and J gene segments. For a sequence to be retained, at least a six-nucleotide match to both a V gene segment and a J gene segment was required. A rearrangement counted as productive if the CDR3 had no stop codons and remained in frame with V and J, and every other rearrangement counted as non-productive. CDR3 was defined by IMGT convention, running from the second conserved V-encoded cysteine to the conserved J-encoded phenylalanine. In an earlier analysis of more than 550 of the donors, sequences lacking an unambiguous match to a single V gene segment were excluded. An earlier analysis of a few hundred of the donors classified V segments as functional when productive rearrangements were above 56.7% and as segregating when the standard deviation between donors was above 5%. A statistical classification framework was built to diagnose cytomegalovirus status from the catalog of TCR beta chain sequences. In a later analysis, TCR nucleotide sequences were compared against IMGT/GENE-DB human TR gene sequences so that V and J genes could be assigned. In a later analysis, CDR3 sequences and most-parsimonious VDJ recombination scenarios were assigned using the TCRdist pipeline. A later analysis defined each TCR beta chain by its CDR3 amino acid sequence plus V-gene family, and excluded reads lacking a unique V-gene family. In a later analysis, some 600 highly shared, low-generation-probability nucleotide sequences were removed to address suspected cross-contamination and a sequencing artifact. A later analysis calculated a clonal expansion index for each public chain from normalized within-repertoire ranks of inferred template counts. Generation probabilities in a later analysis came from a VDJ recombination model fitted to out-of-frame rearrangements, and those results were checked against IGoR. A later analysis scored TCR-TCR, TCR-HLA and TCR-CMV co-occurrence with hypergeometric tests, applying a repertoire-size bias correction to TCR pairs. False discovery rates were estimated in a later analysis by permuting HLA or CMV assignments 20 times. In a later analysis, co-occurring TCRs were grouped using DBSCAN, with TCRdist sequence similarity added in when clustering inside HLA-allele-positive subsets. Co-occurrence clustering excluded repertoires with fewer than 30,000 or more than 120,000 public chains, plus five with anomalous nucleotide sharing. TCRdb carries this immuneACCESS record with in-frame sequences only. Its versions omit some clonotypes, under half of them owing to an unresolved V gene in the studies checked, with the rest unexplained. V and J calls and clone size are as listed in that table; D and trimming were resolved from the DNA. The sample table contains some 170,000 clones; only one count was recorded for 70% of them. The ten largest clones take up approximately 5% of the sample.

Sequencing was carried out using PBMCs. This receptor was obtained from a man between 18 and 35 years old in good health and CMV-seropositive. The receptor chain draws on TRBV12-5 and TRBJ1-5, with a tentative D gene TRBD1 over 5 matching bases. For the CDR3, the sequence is CAIGVENQPQHF. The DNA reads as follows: TGTGCTATAGGGGTGGAAAATCAGCCCCAGCATTTT.